This TCR beta chain is drawn from a study of beta chain features in type 1 diabetes (dated by TCRdb to between 2017 and 2018). The study in broad terms: Mean age, gender distribution, total cell number and subset yield were not different between patients and healthy donors. Regulatory and stem cell-like memory subsets were obtained from only 8 patients and about eight healthy donors, while naive and central memory subsets were obtained from all 28 donors. A total of just under 110,000,000 sorted cells were examined across all samples, and RNA yield correlated strongly with the number of cells per subset. The study compared the TCRB repertoires of sorted circulating CD4+ T cell subsets in recently diagnosed type 1 diabetes patients with those in matched healthy donors.

The study at large found these results: Type 1 diabetes patients showed a moderate but significant shortening of TCRB CDR3 length in all four CD4+ subsets. Because cDNA was sequenced instead of genomic DNA, activated cells with high expression could be over-represented, although the groups did not differ in activation or CD3 levels. Shorter templates might have been favored by PCR, but patient and control samples were amplified and corrected together, so both groups would have been affected equally by any skew. Because small numbers of individuals were included in the HLA sub-analyses, any influence of HLA type on TCRB rearrangement was left unresolved. Naive, central memory and regulatory TCRB repertoires appeared to be more similar among patients than among healthy donors. At VDJ recombination sites, patients with type 1 diabetes made fewer insertions and deleted more nucleotides, a pattern implying thymic rearrangement abnormalities.

All of the isolated RNA was reverse transcribed with the High Capacity cDNA Reverse Transcription Kit, so expressed TCRB transcripts were sequenced. Deep immunoSEQ sequencing was applied to naive, central memory and regulatory T cell samples, giving an average of around 3.8 million total reads per sample. Sorted cells were lysed in RLT buffer and RNA was extracted with DNase-treated RNeasy Micro or Mini kits, depending on cell number. Each cell subset was processed on its own to prevent cross-contamination, while patient and healthy donor samples were processed together. The immunoSEQ multiplex PCR was used to amplify TCRB sequences from cDNA, yielding 87-bp fragments that span the CDR3 region. Sequencing of the amplicons was performed on the Illumina HiSeq platform. From the authors' description of their analysis: PCR bias was corrected computationally using synthetic template baselines, and reads within Hamming distance 2 were collapsed, with unmergeable singletons discarded. Reads were aligned to IMGT to assign V, D and J genes, CDR3 length, and insertions or deletions at six rearrangement sites. Within each subset, clonotype counts were normalized to sorted cell number, and only after that were true diversity and Gini coefficients computed with the tcR R package. The overlap coefficient, calculated on TCRB nucleotide sequences, was used to measure repertoire sharing. The clones in this table, taken by TCRdb from immuneACCESS, are in-frame only. Not every clone is retained; where verified, under half of the shortfall comes from an unresolved V gene, and the cause of the rest is unknown. The V and J calls and the clone size are those of that table, but D and trimming were determined from the DNA. The sample data list around 56,000 clones, and around half of these were observed just once. The top ten constitute 2.6% of the sample.

From each donor, a single peripheral blood sample of 90 to 150 mL on average was drawn into heparinised tubes. Using a panel that included CD45RO, CCR7, CD25, CD127, CD95 and CD27, naive, central memory, regulatory and stem cell-like memory CD4+ T cells were sorted on a BD FACSAria II. All sorted populations exceeded 98% purity. PBMCs were separated immediately by Lymphoprep density gradient centrifugation and were stained directly, without being cultured. Samples were stained and sorted in pairs, with one healthy donor and one patient per experiment, so that batch effects were minimized. The V and J ends are trimmed by 4 bases and 9 bases, leaving 6 bases between them. The CDR3 covers 11 residues, taking in both the cysteine and the phenylalanine. Only CDR3 DNA remains: 33 bases, in frame from the first base. CDR1 and CDR2 (MGHDK, SYGVNS) derive from the germline V gene. A word on this clone: What this receptor recognizes is not known. No much larger clonotype is one base removed from it; base qualities were not supplied.

The chain joins TRBV25-1 to TRBJ2-2, with the D gene uncertain. This TCR came from a woman in her thirties or forties with type 1 diabetes. The material sequenced was Tregs from blood. The cell subset or site tag for this specimen amounts to: regulatory CD4+ T cells. For the CDR3, the sequence is CASSGARELFF. In nucleotides, the sequence is TGTGCCAGCAGTGGGGCAAGGGAGCTGTTTTTT.